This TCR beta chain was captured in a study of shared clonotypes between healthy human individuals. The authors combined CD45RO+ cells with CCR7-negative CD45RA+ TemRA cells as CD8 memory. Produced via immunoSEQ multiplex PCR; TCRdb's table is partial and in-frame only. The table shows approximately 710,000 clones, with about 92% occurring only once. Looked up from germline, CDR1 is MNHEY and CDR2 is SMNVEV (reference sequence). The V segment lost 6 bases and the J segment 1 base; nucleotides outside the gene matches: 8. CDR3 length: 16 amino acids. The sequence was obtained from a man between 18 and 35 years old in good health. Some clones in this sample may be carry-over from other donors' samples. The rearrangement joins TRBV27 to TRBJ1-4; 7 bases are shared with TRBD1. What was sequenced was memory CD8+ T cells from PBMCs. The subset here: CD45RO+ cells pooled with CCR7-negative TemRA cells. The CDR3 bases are TGTGCCAGCAGACCCAGACAGGGATTAACTAATGAAAAACTGTTTTTT. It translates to CASRPRQGLTNEKLFF.